Listed here are 26 T cell receptor beta chains from one sample, sequenced in a study of T cells after somatic rescue of genetic block. The table came from immunoSEQ multiplex PCR; TCRdb's copy has only in-frame clones and leaves some out. The table has around 67,000 clones, around 90% seen once. Sequencing input: peripheral blood mononuclear cells (PBMCs). The receptors derive from a middle-aged man.

As to this clone: Other nucleotide sequences in the sample specify the same CDR3. V and J are TRBV7-2 and TRBJ2-3; tentative D call: TRBD1 (6 bases). V gave up 4 bases and J gave up 4 bases, with 9 bases separating them. This CDR3 has 13 residues. Germline V lookup: CDR1 SGHTA, CDR2 FQGNSA. DNA for the CDR3: TGTGCCAGCAGCTCACAGGGCCCAGATACGCAGTATTTT. Its translation: CASSSQGPDTQYF.

The chain employs TRBV29-1 and TRBJ1-2; maybe TRBD1 (5 bases). V was shortened by 7 bases and J by 4 bases, with 19 bases between the two germline ends. This CDR3 contains 14 residues. CDR1 and CDR2 from the germline V gene are SQVTM and ANQGSEA. The CDR3 here is CSGTGGRSGYGYTF. The DNA for the CDR3 is TGCAGCGGCACTGGGGGACGCTCGGGCTATGGCTACACCTTC.

This clone was detected once. V gene TRBV10-2 combines with J gene TRBJ1-5; D is perhaps TRBD1 (6 bases). This CDR3 comprises 16 residues. V dropped 2 bases and J dropped 7 bases, with 18 bases sitting between them. Germline V gene sequence: CDR1 WSHSY, CDR2 SAAADI. CDR3 coding DNA: TGCGCCAGCAGTGAGGCCCCATACAGGGTAGGGCAGCCCCAGCATTTT. This codes for CASSEAPYRVGQPQHF.

J is TRBJ2-7 and V is TRBV5-6; D possibly corresponds to TRBD2 (7 bases). This CDR3 is 14 amino acids long. Germline CDR1 is SGHDT and CDR2 is YYEEEE. V was trimmed by 3 bases and J by 4 bases, leaving 14 bases between them. This CDR3 is CASSWWGGLYEQYF. For the CDR3, the DNA is TGTGCCAGCAGCTGGTGGGGGGGCCTTTACGAGCAGTACTTC.

The V call is TRBV10-1, the J call TRBJ2-7; 10 positions match TRBD2. The germline CDR1 and CDR2 sequences are WNHNN and SYGVQD (reference sequence). V shed 3 bases and J 3 bases; nucleotides not matched to a gene: 8. This CDR3 spans 16 amino acids. This CDR3 is CASSDRLASGSYEQYF. The CDR3 DNA reads TGCGCCAGCAGTGATCGGTTGGCTAGCGGGAGCTACGAGCAGTACTTC.

The rearrangement joins TRBV2 to TRBJ2-1; TRBD2 matches at 14 bases. J lost 6 bases, V lost 6 bases, and 1 base had no gene match. Per germline, CDR1 SNHLY and CDR2 FYNNEI. The CDR3 runs 14 residues. In DNA, the CDR3 is TGTGCCAGCAGGGGACTAGCGGGAGTCAATGAGCAGTTCTTC. Translating gives CASRGLAGVNEQFF. The full variable domain, in which reference TRBV2 and TRBJ2-1 provide the parts outside the CDR3, is EPEVTQTPSHQVTQMGQEVILRCVPISNHLYFYWYRQILGQKVEFLVSFYNNEISEKSEIFDDQFSVERPDGSNFTLKIRSTKLEDSAMYFCASRGLAGVNEQFFGPGTRLTVL.

The chain combines TRBV4-2 with TRBJ1-2, with D possibly TRBD1 on 5 matching bases. This CDR3 has 17 amino acids. CDR1 and CDR2 from the germline V gene are LGHNA and YNFKEQ. V was shortened by 0 bases and J by 0 bases, with 14 bases between the two germline ends. CDR3 bases: TGTGCCAGCAGCCAAGATCTGGGGCCGGCAGCTAACTATGGCTACACCTTC. Translation gives CASSQDLGPAANYGYTF.

This clone showed up just once. The rearrangement links TRBV28 to TRBJ2-1; 13 bases line up with TRBD2. The ends lost 5 bases at V and 7 bases at J; junction bases unmatched: 5. Germline V gene lookup returns CDR1 MDHEN and CDR2 SYDVKM. This CDR3 spans 15 amino acids. The CDR3 here is CASSPGTSGMNEQFF. CDR3 in DNA: TGTGCCAGCAGTCCCGGGACTAGCGGGATGAATGAGCAGTTCTTC.

The rearrangement uses TRBV14 and TRBJ2-5, with D perhaps matching TRBD1 (5 bases). Per the germline V gene, CDR1 is SGHDN and CDR2 is FVKESK. V lost 3 bases and J lost 6, with 8 bases in between. This CDR3 has 12 residues. CDR3 sequence: CASSQQGQTQYF. CDR3 in DNA: TGTGCCAGCAGCCAGCAGGGTCAGACCCAGTACTTC.

The J gene is TRBJ1-2, the V gene TRBV5-3; no clear D. TRBV5-3 is identified as an open reading frame with a role that is uncertain. This CDR3 comprises 16 residues. V gave up 1 base and J gave up 4 bases, with 17 bases separating them. CDR3 sequence reads: CARSLIKGTPSYGYTF. DNA for the CDR3: TGTGCCAGAAGCTTGATTAAGGGTACCCCCTCCTATGGCTACACCTTC.

V usage is TRBV28 and J usage is TRBJ1-5; weak D call: TRBD1 (5 bases). The germline V gene encodes CDR1 MDHEN and CDR2 SYDVKM. V was clipped by 8 bases and J by 4 bases, with 9 bases between them. This CDR3 is built from 12 residues. The CDR3 region has the DNA TGTGCCAGCGGGGACCCTAATCAGCCCCAGCATTTT. Encoded protein: CASGDPNQPQHF.

This clone was observed a single time. The chain links TRBV30 to TRBJ2-5; D perhaps matches TRBD2 (6 bases). Trimming removed 1 base at V and 5 bases at J, with 11 bases between. Germline V CDR1 and CDR2: GTSNPN, SVGIG (reference sequence). CDR3 size: 13 residues. CDR3 in DNA: TGTGCCTGGAGTGGGGGGACTCGGGAGACCCAGTACTTC. It codes for CAWSGGTRETQYF.

This clone was detected only once. The chain has TRBV29-1 and TRBJ2-2; 7 nucleotides line up with TRBD1. Germline V gene data show CDR1 as SQVTM and CDR2 as ANQGSEA. The CDR3 is made up of 14 amino acids. The junction had 6 bases not matched to a gene; V was cut back by 7 bases and J by 1 base. DNA of the CDR3: TGCAGCGCCCTGGGACAGATGAACACCGGGGAGCTGTTTTTT. It translates to CSALGQMNTGELFF.

CDR3 sequence reads: CASRRTGDSNQPQHF. The DNA of the CDR3 is TGTGCCAGCAGGCGGACAGGCGATAGCAATCAGCCCCAGCATTTT. The chain uses TRBV27 and TRBJ1-5; 7 bases match TRBD1. V lost 6 bases to trimming and J lost 0 bases; unmatched junction nucleotides: 5. The CDR3 is made up of 15 amino acids. Per germline, CDR1 MNHEY and CDR2 SMNVEV (reference sequence).

This clone is a singleton in its sample. The J gene is TRBJ1-4, the V gene TRBV7-9, with D maybe TRBD1 (5 bases). Trimming shortened V by 2 bases and J by 5 bases, and 12 bases separated the two germline ends. The CDR3 runs 15 residues. Germline CDR1 SEHNR, CDR2 FQNEAQ (reference sequence). The CDR3 is CASSLFGGVNEKLFF. CDR3 bases: TGTGCCAGCAGCTTATTTGGGGGGGTAAATGAAAAACTGTTTTTT. The entire variable domain, with the rest obtained from reference TRBV7-9 and TRBJ1-4, is as follows: DTGVSQNPRHKITKRGQNVTFRCDPISEHNRLYWYRQTLGQGPEFLTYFQNEAQLEKSRLLSDRFSAERPKGSFSTLEIQRTEQGDSAMYLCASSLFGGVNEKLFFGSGTQLSVL.

This clone was counted a few times. V usage is TRBV5-6 and J usage is TRBJ2-7; the D call may be TRBD1 or TRBD2 (6 bases each). This CDR3 region has 15 residues. V was pared by 3 bases and J by 3 bases, with 16 bases between. Germline lookup yields CDR1 SGHDT and CDR2 YYEEEE. The CDR3 protein is CASSSRRGGNYEQYF. The CDR3 DNA sequence: TGTGCCAGCAGCTCCCGCAGGGGAGGTAACTACGAGCAGTACTTC.

This chain uses TRBV5-1 with TRBJ2-5, with D hard to call. This CDR3 is 11 amino acids long. Trimming removed 5 bases at V and 0 bases at J, with 2 bases between. Germline V gene data show CDR1 as SGHRS and CDR2 as YFSETQ. For the CDR3, the DNA is TGCGCCAGCAGGTACCAAGAGACCCAGTACTTC. Translated, it gives CASRYQETQYF. Full variable domain (remainder filled in from reference TRBV5-1 and TRBJ2-5): KAGVTQTPRYLIKTRGQQVTLSCSPISGHRSVSWYQQTPGQGLQFLFEYFSETQRNKGNFPGRFSGRQFSNSRSEMNVSTLELGDSALYLCASRYQETQYFGPGTRLLVL.

J is TRBJ2-7 and V is TRBV29-1; D might be TRBD2 (5 bases). Between the trimmed V and J ends, which lost 5 bases and 1 base, there was a span of 9 bases. Per germline, CDR1 SQVTM and CDR2 ANQGSEA. The CDR3 consists of 12 residues. The CDR3 sequence is CSVSSGSYEQYF. CDR3 coding DNA: TGCAGCGTTTCAAGCGGATCCTACGAGCAGTACTTC.

V usage is TRBV18 and J usage is TRBJ1-4; TRBD1 is a possible D gene (5 bases). The CDR3 is 15 residues long. V was pared by 7 bases and J by 8 bases, with 20 bases between. Germline V lookup: CDR1 KGHSH, CDR2 LQKENI. The CDR3 loop reads CASCPDGGAGEKLFF. The CDR3 DNA is TGTGCCAGCTGCCCCGACGGCGGGGCCGGAGAAAAACTGTTTTTT.

This clone has just one count. The V and J genes are TRBV7-8 and TRBJ1-2; the D gene is possibly TRBD1 (5 bases). The CDR3 is 16 residues long. Germline V CDR1 and CDR2: SGHVS, FQNEAQ. Trimming left V 3 bases short and J 3 bases short, with 17 bases between. CDR3 in DNA: TGTGCCAGCAGCTTCCGGGGCTCCATCCTAGACTATGGCTACACCTTC. Residues: CASSFRGSILDYGYTF. The full variable domain, in which reference TRBV7-8 and TRBJ1-2 provide the parts outside the CDR3, is GAGVSQSPRYKVAKRGQDVALRCDPISGHVSLFWYQQALGQGPEFLTYFQNEAQLDKSGLPSDRFFAERPEGSVSTLKIQRTQQEDSAVYLCASSFRGSILDYGYTFGSGTRLTVV.

The V and J genes are TRBV7-2 and TRBJ2-5; D not certain. Germline CDR1 reads SGHTA; CDR2 reads FQGNSA. The CDR3 length is 11 residues. Trimming cost V 5 bases and J 0 bases, with 1 base left between them. The CDR3, as DNA: TGTGCCAGCAGCGACCAAGAGACCCAGTACTTC. It codes for CASSDQETQYF.

A single count supports this clone. The J gene is TRBJ1-5, the V gene TRBV7-3, with a weak D call TRBD1 (5 bases). This CDR3 is 16 amino acids long. V was pared by 5 bases and J by 4 bases, with 18 bases between. CDR1 and CDR2 from the germline V gene are SGHTA and FQGTGA. The CDR3 region is CASSPKGRVRNQPQHF. The DNA for the CDR3 is TGTGCCAGCAGCCCAAAGGGACGGGTAAGGAATCAGCCCCAGCATTTT.

This clone came up once. The V call is TRBV4-1, the J call TRBJ2-1; tentatively, D is TRBD1 or TRBD2 (5 bases each). This CDR3 region has 15 residues. Germline CDR1 and CDR2: MGHRA and YSYEKL. V was cut by 2 bases and J by 1 base, with 9 bases left in between. CDR3 nucleotides: TGCGCCAGCAGCCAACCGGGGCAATCCTACAATGAGCAGTTCTTC. It specifies CASSQPGQSYNEQFF.

V and J are TRBV19 and TRBJ2-1; 12 positions match TRBD2. Germline CDR1 and CDR2: LNHDA and SQIVND (reference sequence). V trimming: 2 bases; J trimming: 6 bases; junction bases outside the gene matches: 5. This CDR3 has 16 amino acids. The CDR3 is CASSIRLAGVANEQFF. The CDR3 DNA sequence: TGTGCCAGTAGTATACGACTAGCGGGAGTGGCCAATGAGCAGTTCTTC. The full variable domain, its missing parts supplied by reference TRBV19 and TRBJ2-1, is DGGITQSPKYLFRKEGQNVTLSCEQNLNHDAMYWYRQDPGQGLRLIYYSQIVNDFQKGDIAEGYSVSREKKESFPLTVTSAQKNPTAFYLCASSIRLAGVANEQFFGPGTRLTVL.

The chain carries TRBV6-5 and TRBJ1-1, with D perhaps TRBD1 (5 bases). Trimming took 7 bases from V and 0 from J, leaving 12 bases between them. Germline V gives CDR1 MNHEY, CDR2 SVGAGI. The CDR3 has 14 amino acids. The CDR3 coding sequence is TGTGCCAGCACCGGGGCGACGTTGAACACTGAAGCTTTCTTT. Its protein product is CASTGATLNTEAFF.

The chain links TRBV6-1 to TRBJ2-5; the D call may be TRBD1 or TRBD2 (5 bases each). Germline V CDR1 and CDR2: MNHNS, SASEGT. Trimming shortened V by 11 bases and J by 4 bases, and 14 bases separated the two germline ends. The CDR3 spans 12 residues. The CDR3 sequence: CALRGVGETQYF. The CDR3 bases are TGTGCCCTCCGGGGCGTGGGAGAGACCCAGTACTTC.